Detailed here is one T cell receptor beta chain. Its antigen is as yet unknown. These data belong to a study of CD8+ T cells in alopecia areata. The study's findings and limits: More clonal than normal scalp was lesional scalp, particularly alopecia totalis/universalis.

The V and J ends lost 4 bases and 4 bases, in that order; junction bases with no gene match: 4. The germline gives CDR1 MNHEY, CDR2 SMNVEV (reference sequence). The CDR3 consists of 14 residues. Sequencing used cDNA as its template, made by extracting RNA and reverse transcribing it. TCRdb keeps only in-frame clones here, not all; method: immunoSEQ multiplex PCR. This repertoire shows fewer than 15,000 clones, 65% to 70% found once; its top ten account for 6% to 7.5%. Specified treatment: oral pan-JAK inhibitor, 5-10 mg twice daily. Alopecia areata patients provided lesional scalp punch biopsies and peripheral blood.

This chain uses TRBV27 with TRBJ2-7; 10 nucleotides line up with TRBD2. The TCR comes from a human donor with alopecia areata. This material consisted of skin, taken at week 4, from a patient treated with tofacitinib. The CDR3 DNA sequence: TGTGCCAGCAGTTATAGCGGGGGGTCGTACGAGCAGTACTTC. It translates to CASSYSGGSYEQYF.